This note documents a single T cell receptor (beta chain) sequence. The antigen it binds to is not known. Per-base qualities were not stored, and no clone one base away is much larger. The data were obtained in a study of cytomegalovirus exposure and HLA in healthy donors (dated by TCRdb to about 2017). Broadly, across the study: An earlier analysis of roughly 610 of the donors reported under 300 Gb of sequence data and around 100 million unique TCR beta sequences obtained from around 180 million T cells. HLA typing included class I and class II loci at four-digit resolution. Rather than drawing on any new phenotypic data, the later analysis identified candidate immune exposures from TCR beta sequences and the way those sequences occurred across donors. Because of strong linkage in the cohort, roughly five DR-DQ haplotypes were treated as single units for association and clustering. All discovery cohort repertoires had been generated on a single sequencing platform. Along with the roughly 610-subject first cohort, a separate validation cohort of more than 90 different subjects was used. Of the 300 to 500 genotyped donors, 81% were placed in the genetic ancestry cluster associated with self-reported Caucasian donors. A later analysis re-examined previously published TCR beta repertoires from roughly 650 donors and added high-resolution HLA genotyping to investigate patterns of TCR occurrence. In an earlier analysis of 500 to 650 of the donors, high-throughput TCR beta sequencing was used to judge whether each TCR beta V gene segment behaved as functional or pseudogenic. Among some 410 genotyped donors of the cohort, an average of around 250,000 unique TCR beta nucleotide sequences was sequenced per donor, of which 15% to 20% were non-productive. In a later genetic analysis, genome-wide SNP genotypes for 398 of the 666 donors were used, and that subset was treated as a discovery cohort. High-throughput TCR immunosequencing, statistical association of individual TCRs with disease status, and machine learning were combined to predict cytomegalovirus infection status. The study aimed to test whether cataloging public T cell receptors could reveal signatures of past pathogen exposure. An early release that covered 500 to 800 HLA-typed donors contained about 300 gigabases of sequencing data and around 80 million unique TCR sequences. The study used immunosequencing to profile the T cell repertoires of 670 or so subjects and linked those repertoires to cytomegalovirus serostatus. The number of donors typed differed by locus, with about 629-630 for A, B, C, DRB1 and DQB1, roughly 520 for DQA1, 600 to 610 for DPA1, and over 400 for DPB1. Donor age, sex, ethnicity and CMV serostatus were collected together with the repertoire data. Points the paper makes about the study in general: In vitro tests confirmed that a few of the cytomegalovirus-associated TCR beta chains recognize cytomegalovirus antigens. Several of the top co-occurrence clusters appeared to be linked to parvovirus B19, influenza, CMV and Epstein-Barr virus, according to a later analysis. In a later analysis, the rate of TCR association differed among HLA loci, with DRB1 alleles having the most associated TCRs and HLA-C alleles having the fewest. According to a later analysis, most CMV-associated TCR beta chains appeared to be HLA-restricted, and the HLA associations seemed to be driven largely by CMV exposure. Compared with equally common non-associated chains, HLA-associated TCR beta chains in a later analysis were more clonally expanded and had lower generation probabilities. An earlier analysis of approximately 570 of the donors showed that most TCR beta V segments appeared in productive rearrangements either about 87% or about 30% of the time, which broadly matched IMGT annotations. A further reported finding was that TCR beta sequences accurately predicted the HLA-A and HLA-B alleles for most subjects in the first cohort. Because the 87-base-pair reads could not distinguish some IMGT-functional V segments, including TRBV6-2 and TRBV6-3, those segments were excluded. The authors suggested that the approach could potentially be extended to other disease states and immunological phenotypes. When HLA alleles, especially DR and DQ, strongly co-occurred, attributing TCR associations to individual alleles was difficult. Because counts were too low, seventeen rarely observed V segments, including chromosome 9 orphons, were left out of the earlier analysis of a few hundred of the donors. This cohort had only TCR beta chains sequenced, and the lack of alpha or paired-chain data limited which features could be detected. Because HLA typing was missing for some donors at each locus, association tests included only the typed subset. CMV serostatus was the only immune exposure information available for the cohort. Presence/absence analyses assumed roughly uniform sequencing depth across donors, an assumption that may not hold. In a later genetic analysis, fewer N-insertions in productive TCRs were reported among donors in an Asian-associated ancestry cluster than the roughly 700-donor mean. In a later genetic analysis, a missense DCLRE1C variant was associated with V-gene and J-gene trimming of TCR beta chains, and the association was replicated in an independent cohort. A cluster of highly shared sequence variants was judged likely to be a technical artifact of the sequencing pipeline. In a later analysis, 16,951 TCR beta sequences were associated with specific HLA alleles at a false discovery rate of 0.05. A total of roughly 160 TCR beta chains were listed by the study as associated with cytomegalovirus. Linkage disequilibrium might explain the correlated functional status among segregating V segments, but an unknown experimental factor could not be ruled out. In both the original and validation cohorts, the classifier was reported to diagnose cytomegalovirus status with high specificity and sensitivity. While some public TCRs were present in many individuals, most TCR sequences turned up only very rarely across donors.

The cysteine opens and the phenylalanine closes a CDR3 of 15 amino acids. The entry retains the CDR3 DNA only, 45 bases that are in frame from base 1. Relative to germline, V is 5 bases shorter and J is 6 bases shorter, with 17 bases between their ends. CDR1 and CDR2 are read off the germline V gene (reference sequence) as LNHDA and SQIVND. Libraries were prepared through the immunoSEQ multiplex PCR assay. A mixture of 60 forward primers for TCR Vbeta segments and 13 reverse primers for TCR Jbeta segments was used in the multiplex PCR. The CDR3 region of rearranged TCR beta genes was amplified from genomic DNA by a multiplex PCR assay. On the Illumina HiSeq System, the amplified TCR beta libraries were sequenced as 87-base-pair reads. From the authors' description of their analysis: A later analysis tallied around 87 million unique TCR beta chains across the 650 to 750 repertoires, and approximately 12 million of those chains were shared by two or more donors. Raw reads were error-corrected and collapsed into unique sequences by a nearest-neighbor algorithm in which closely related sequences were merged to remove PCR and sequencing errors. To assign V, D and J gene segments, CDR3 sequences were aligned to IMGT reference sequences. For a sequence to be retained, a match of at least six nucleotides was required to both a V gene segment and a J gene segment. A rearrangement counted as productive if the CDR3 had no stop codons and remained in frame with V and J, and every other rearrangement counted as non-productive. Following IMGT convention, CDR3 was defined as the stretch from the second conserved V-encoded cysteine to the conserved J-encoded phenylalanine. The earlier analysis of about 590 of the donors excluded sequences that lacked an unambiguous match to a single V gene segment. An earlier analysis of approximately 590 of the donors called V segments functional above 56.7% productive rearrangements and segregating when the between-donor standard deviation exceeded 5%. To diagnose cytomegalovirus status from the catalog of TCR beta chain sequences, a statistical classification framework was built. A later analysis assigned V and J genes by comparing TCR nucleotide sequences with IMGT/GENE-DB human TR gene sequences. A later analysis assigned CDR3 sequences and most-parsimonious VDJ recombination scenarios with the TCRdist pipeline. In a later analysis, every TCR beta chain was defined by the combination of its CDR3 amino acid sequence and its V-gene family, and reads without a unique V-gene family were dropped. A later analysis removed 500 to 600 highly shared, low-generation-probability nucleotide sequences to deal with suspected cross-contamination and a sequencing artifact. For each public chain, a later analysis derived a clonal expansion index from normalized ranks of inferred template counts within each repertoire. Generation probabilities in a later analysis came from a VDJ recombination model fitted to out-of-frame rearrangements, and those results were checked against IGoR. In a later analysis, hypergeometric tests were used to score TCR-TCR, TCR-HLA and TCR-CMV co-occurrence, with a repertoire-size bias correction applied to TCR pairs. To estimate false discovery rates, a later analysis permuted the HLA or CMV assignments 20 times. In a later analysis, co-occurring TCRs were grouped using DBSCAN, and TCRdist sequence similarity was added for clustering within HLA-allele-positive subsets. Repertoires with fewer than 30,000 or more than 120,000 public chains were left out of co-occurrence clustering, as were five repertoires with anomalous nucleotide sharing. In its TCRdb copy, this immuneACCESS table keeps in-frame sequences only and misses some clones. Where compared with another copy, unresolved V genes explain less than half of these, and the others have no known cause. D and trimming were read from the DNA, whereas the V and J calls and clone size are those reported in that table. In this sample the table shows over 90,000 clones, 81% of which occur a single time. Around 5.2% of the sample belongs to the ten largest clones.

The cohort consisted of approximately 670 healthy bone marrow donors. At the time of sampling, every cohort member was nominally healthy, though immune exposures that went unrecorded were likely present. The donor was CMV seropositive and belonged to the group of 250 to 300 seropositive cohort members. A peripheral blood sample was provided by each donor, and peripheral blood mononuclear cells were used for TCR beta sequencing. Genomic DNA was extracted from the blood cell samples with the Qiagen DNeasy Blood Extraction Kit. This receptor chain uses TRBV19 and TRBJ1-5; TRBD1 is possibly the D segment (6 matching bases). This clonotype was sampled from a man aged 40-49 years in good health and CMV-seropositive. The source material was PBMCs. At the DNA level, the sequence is TGTGCCAGTAGTGTAGGAACAGGGTCCGGTCAGCCCCAGCATTTT. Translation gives CASSVGTGSGQPQHF. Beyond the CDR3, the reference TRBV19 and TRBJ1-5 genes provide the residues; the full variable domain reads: DGGITQSPKYLFRKEGQNVTLSCEQNLNHDAMYWYRQDPGQGLRLIYYSQIVNDFQKGDIAEGYSVSREKKESFPLTVTSAQKNPTAFYLCASSVGTGSGQPQHFGDGTRLSIL.